These T cell receptor beta chains were read from a single sample in a study of CD8+CD57+ T cells in acquired aplastic anemia. Each CDR3 protein is one row after TCRdb ran MiXCR on the reads. In the table there are some 170,000 distinct CDR3 sequences, about 45% of which are singletons. The specimen was sorted CD4+, CD8+, or CD8+CD57+ T cells (not recorded which) from PBMCs. These receptors were collected from a human donor with aplastic anemia. Both conserved end residues are part of each CDR3. D genes are given only for firm matches. Expanded clones are given a class, and other clones once, few, many or no size at all.

clone size | J gene | V gene | D gene | CDR3 DNA | CDR3 protein
- | TRBJ2-3 | TRBV24-1 | TRBD1 | TGTGCCACCAGTGACCAAGGACAGGGGGCAAATACGCAGTATTTT | CATSDQGQGANTQYF
- | TRBJ2-7 | TRBV19 | - | TGTGCCAGTAGTACCCCCGGACAGAAGCAGTACTTC | CASSTPGQKQYF
few | TRBJ1-6 | TRBV5-6 | - | TGTGCCAGCAGCCTCACCGGCCAGGGATGGGATAATTCACCCCTCCACTTT | CASSLTGQGWDNSPLHF
once | TRBJ2-2 | TRBV20-1 | TRBD2 | TGCAGTGCTAGACTAGCGGGTATGAACACCGGGGAGCTGTTTTTT | CSARLAGMNTGELFF
few | TRBJ2-1 | TRBV29-1 | - | TGCAGCGTTGAAGGCAATGAGCAGTTCTTC | CSVEGNEQFF
many | TRBJ1-1 | TRBV4-1 | - | TGCGCCAGCAGCCAAGTAGGAGGACTCGGCACTGAAGCTTTCTTT | CASSQVGGLGTEAFF
many | TRBJ1-2 | TRBV7-3 | - | TGTGCCAGCAGCTCCCGGGGGGGTGAACCGTTCTATGGCTACACCTTC | CASSSRGGEPFYGYTF
many | TRBJ1-6 | TRBV4-1 | - | TGCGCCAGCAGCCAAGACGTTAAGCAGGGTTTCGGTCGGGGTAATTCACCCCTCCACTTT | CASSQDVKQGFGRGNSPLHF
many | TRBJ2-3 | TRBV14 | - | TGTGCCAGCAGCCACATGGTAGCCCCAGATACGCAGTATTTT | CASSHMVAPDTQYF
few | TRBJ2-1 | TRBV3-1 | - | TGTGCCAGCAGCCAAGTAACTAGCTGGAGCTCCTACAATGAGCAGTTCTTC | CASSQVTSWSSYNEQFF
many | TRBJ2-3 | TRBV9 | - | TGTGCCAGCAGCGTAGTGTCCGGGGGGCCGGCAGATACGCAGTATTTT | CASSVVSGGPADTQYF
- | TRBJ1-6 | TRBV14 | - | TGTGCCAGCAGCCAAGATTTCGGGGACTCACCCCTCCACTTT | CASSQDFGDSPLHF
- | TRBJ2-1 | TRBV15 | - | TGTGCCACCAGTTTGTCCAGATTAGGACTAAACAATGAGCAGTTCTTC | CATSLSRLGLNNEQFF
- | TRBJ2-7 | TRBV10-3 | - | TGTGCCATCAGCCTAGGGATGGTTGGAGGTGAGCAGTACTTC | CAISLGMVGGEQYF
many | TRBJ2-3 | TRBV14 | TRBD2 | TGTGCCAGCAGCCAAACGCGACTAGCAACAGATACGCAGTATTTT | CASSQTRLATDTQYF
many | TRBJ2-7 | TRBV10-3 | - | TGTGCCATCAGTGATTTGGGGATTAACTCCTACGAGCAGTACTTC | CAISDLGINSYEQYF
- | TRBJ1-1 | TRBV29-1 | - | TGCAGCGTTGTTTCTGCGAACACTGAAGCTTTCTTT | CSVVSANTEAFF
- | TRBJ2-3 | TRBV29-1 | TRBD1 | TGCAGCGTTGTCGGGACAGGGGCCACAGATACGCAGTATTTT | CSVVGTGATDTQYF
- | TRBJ2-6 | TRBV12-3/TRBV12-4 | - | TGTGCCAGCAGTATTAGACAGGTTTCGAGCTCTGGGGCCAACGTCCTGACTTTC | CASSIRQVSSSGANVLTF
many | TRBJ2-2 | TRBV25-1 | - | TGTGCCAGCAGGGGTAGCGGTAAACTCTCAGGGGGGGCCGGGGAGCTGTTTTTT | CASRGSGKLSGGAGELFF
- | TRBJ1-2 | TRBV2 | - | TGTGCCAGCAGTGTCGAGGACCACTATGGCTATACCTTC | CASSVEDHYGYTF
- | TRBJ1-1 | TRBV28 | - | TGTGCCAGCAGGGGGGTTAGCACTGAAGCTTTCTTT | CASRGVSTEAFF
few | TRBJ1-1 | TRBV3-1 | - | TGTGCCAGCAGCCAAGGGCTGCGTCCAGGGACCCCATTGGGTGCTTTCTTT | CASSQGLRPGTPLGAFF
- | TRBJ2-1 | TRBV27 | TRBD2 | TGTGCCAGCAGTTCCCTCGGGTTCGGGGGGACCTACAATGAGCAGTTCTTC | CASSSLGFGGTYNEQFF
many | TRBJ2-7 | TRBV2 | TRBD1 | TGTGCCAGCAGTCTACCCCCGGGACAGGCACACTACGAGCAGTACTTC | CASSLPPGQAHYEQYF
many | TRBJ2-7 | TRBV7-8 | - | TGTGCCAGCAGCTTAGGGGTTGGCGAGCAGTACTTC | CASSLGVGEQYF
- | TRBJ2-3 | TRBV20-1 | - | TGCAGTGCTAAGGAATTCGCAAGCACAGATACGCAGTATTTT | CSAKEFASTDTQYF
few | TRBJ2-3 | TRBV2 | - | TGTGCCAGCAGTGATCTTGCGAGAGGGGATACGCAGTATTTT | CASSDLARGDTQYF
many | TRBJ2-2 | TRBV7-2 | - | TGTGCCAGCAGCCGGCGGGATACGAACACCGGGGAGCTGTTTTTT | CASSRRDTNTGELFF
- | TRBJ1-6 | TRBV30 | - | TGTGCCTGGAGCTCAGTTGGAGGGCAGAATTCACCCCTCCACTTT | CAWSSVGGQNSPLHF
many | TRBJ2-7 | TRBV7-9 | - | TGTGCCAGCAGCTTAGCGGCGTACGAGCAGTACTTC | CASSLAAYEQYF
many | TRBJ2-5 | TRBV10-2 | - | TGCGCCAGCAGTGAGTCGGGGTTGTTGGTTCGGGTGTTCCAAGAGACCCAGTACTTC | CASSESGLLVRVFQETQYF
- | TRBJ1-5 | TRBV24-1 | TRBD1 | TGTGCCACCAGTGATGGGACAGCCCGAGGTCAGCCCCAGCATTTT | CATSDGTARGQPQHF
- | TRBJ2-7 | TRBV19 | - | TGTGCCAGTAGCCACGACAGTTCCTACGAGCAGTACTTC | CASSHDSSYEQYF
many | TRBJ2-7 | TRBV3-1 | - | TGTGCCAGCAGCCAGATTCCGGGGAGCGAGCAGTACTTC | CASSQIPGSEQYF
few | TRBJ1-3 | TRBV11-2 | - | TGTGCCAGCAGGGGTTTAACGAGCTCTGGAAACACCATATATTTT | CASRGLTSSGNTIYF
many | TRBJ2-3 | TRBV12-3/TRBV12-4 | TRBD2 | TGTGCCAGCAGTTTCGGTCTGCGGGGGGGCAATACGCAGTATTTT | CASSFGLRGGNTQYF